The T cell receptor (beta chain) described here comes from a study of T cell responses to AZD1222 COVID-19 vaccine. Concerning this clone: Its antigen is unidentified.

V lost 2 bases to trimming and J lost 1 base, with 14 bases between them. Germline CDR1 reads SGHTA; CDR2 reads FQGNSA. The CDR3 has 16 amino acids. Findings of the study overall: Repertoires were obtained solely post-peak T cell response.

Generated by immunoSEQ multiplex PCR, the TCRdb table keeps only in-frame clones and is missing some. The table has 45,000 to 65,000 clones, approximately 80% seen once; the top ten hold approximately 5.2%. The rearrangement links TRBV7-2 to TRBJ2-5; possible D gene TRBD2, 5 bases. This receptor was obtained from an adult who received the AZD1222 COVID-19 vaccine. The sample was peripheral blood, taken 28 days after the second AZD1222 dose. CDR3 residues: CASSLRRDGIQETQYF. Written as DNA, the CDR3 is TGTGCCAGCAGCTTACGTCGGGATGGAATCCAAGAGACCCAGTACTTC.